A single sample is the source of the 28 T cell receptor beta chains below, sequenced in a study of T cells in Graves' hyperthyroidism and ophthalmopathy. Amplification targeted TCR beta CDR3 regions from RNA transcripts. The HTBI primer set drove a first-round RT-PCR of the TCR CDR3. A single record per CDR3 protein comes from TCRdb applying MiXCR to the multiplex PCR reads. The sample holds a few hundred thousand distinct CDR3 sequences, approximately 14% seen once. Sequences were obtained from blood. These receptors originate from a woman aged 25-40 years with Graves' hyperthyroidism.

This clonotype showed up many times. V gene TRBV7-9 combines with J gene TRBJ2-2; D is uncertain. V was shortened by 5 bases and J by 3 bases, with 10 bases between the two germline ends. The germline V gene encodes CDR1 SEHNR and CDR2 FQNEAQ (reference sequence). The CDR3 covers 14 residues. The CDR3 loop is CASSPVGDTGELFF. CDR3 DNA sequence: TGTGCCAGCAGCCCCGTAGGCGACACCGGGGAGCTGTTTTTT. Supplemented by reference TRBV7-9 and TRBJ2-2, the full variable domain reads DTGVSQNPRHKITKRGQNVTFRCDPISEHNRLYWYRQTLGQGPEFLTYFQNEAQLEKSRLLSDRFSAERPKGSFSTLEIQRTEQGDSAMYLCASSPVGDTGELFFGEGSRLTVL.

This chain connects TRBV10-3 to TRBJ1-2; the D is unclear. Germline loops: CDR1 ENHRY, CDR2 SYGVKD. V lost 0 bases to trimming and J lost 7 bases, with 9 bases between them. The CDR3 runs to 13 residues. The CDR3 coding sequence is TGTGCCATCAGTGAGTCTTTGGGGAGTGGCTACACCTTC. Encoded protein: CAISESLGSGYTF.

This clonotype was seen many times. This rearrangement joins TRBV7-2 to TRBJ2-1, with 9 bases aligning to TRBD2. The CDR3 runs to 14 residues. Germline CDR1 is SGHTA and CDR2 is FQGNSA. With V trimmed by 6 bases and J by 5 bases, 5 bases remained unmatched. The CDR3 spells CASRVAGEHNEQFF. The CDR3 coding sequence is TGTGCCAGCAGGGTAGCGGGAGAACACAATGAGCAGTTCTTC.

At least ten counts were recorded for this clonotype. The chain's CDR3 is CSARDLVSASGQFF. CDR3 nucleotides: TGCAGTGCTAGAGACCTAGTCAGCGCTAGCGGACAGTTCTTC. This chain uses TRBV20-1 with TRBJ2-1, with 7 positions matching TRBD2. CDR3 size: 14 residues. CDR1 is DFQATT, CDR2 SNEGSKA, per germline (reference sequence). Trimming took 0 bases from V and 13 from J; bases not matched to a gene: 12.

Worth noting for this clonotype: A read error may produce the germline difference seen at one junction end. This sequence joins TRBV28 and TRBJ2-3; 7 bases match TRBD2. From germline, CDR1 is MDHEN and CDR2 SYDVKM. This CDR3 contains 13 residues. The CDR3 DNA is TGTGCCAGCAGGACGACTAGCATAGATACGCAGTATTTT. This gives the protein CASRTTSIDTQYF.

This clonotype was picked up a small number of times. This rearrangement joins TRBV6-1 to TRBJ2-7; D ambiguous. The CDR3 runs to 16 residues. Between the trimmed V and J ends, which lost 0 bases and 1 base, there was a span of 13 bases. CDR1 MNHNS and CDR2 SASEGT come from the germline V gene. The CDR3, as DNA: TGTGCCAGCAGTGAAGCGGCGAACGGCAGATCCTACGAGCAGTACTTC. Translating gives CASSEAANGRSYEQYF.

The V gene is TRBV27, the J gene TRBJ2-7; perhaps TRBD2 as D (5 bases). This CDR3 region has 15 residues. V lost 4 bases and J lost 2, with 15 bases in between. The V gene's germline CDR1 is MNHEY and CDR2 SMNVEV (reference sequence). The CDR3: CASSSLPGLPYEQYF. CDR3 DNA sequence: TGTGCCAGCAGTTCATTACCAGGACTTCCCTACGAGCAGTACTTC.

For this clonotype: Its ends do not fully match the called genes, so a read error is possible. The V gene is TRBV6-1, the J gene TRBJ2-1; 12 nucleotides align to TRBD2. Germline V gene data show CDR1 as MNHNS and CDR2 as SASEGT. CDR3 length equals 15 residues. The CDR3 reads CTSSLAGGAYNEQFF. The CDR3 nucleotides are TGTACCAGCAGTCTAGCGGGAGGGGCCTACAATGAGCAGTTCTTC.

There are a few counts of this clonotype. This rearrangement joins TRBV11-2 to TRBJ2-2; D assignment may be TRBD1 or TRBD2 (6 bases each). This CDR3 has 15 residues. CDR1 is SGHAT and CDR2 is FQNNGV in the germline V gene. V lost 5 bases and J lost 13, with 23 bases in between. The CDR3 coding sequence is TGTGCCAGCAGCACCGCTGGAGGGGGGCCCTGGGGGCTGTTTTTT. Translating it yields CASSTAGGGPWGLFF.

This clonotype came up many times. The chain uses TRBV28 and TRBJ2-1; D unclear. The V end lost 2 bases, the J end lost 9 bases, and 14 bases lay between the germline ends. The V gene's germline CDR1 is MDHEN and CDR2 SYDVKM. The CDR3 sequence is 14 residues long. CDR3 nucleotide sequence: TGTGCCAGCAGTTTAGGCTCAACCAAAGGTGAGCAGTTCTTC. Its protein is CASSLGSTKGEQFF.

This clonotype came up many times. This chain uses TRBV20-1 with TRBJ2-3, with TRBD2 as a possible D gene (6 bases). Trimming left V 1 base short and J 2 bases short, with 7 bases between. The CDR3 has 13 residues. Germline-derived CDR1 and CDR2 are DFQATT and SNEGSKA (reference sequence). The CDR3 loop reads CSARVAATDTQYF. The CDR3 DNA is TGCAGTGCTAGAGTAGCGGCCACAGATACGCAGTATTTT.

This clonotype came up a few times. The V call is TRBV27, the J call TRBJ2-5, with 14 bases lining up with TRBD2. The CDR3 has 16 residues. CDR1 MNHEY and CDR2 SMNVEV come from the germline V gene (reference sequence). After removal of 5 bases from V and 4 bases from J, the junction contained 6 bases not matched to a gene. The CDR3 DNA is TGTGCCAGCAGTGGGGGGACTAGCGGGAGAACAGAGACCCAGTACTTC. Its translation: CASSGGTSGRTETQYF.

The chain carries TRBV7-8 and TRBJ2-3, with TRBD2 matching 9 bases. CDR1 and CDR2 from the germline V gene are SGHVS and FQNEAQ. The CDR3 sequence is 16 residues long. Germline trimming cut 5 bases from V and 0 bases from J; bases unmatched to any gene: 6. This CDR3 reads CASSAGTSLSTDTQYF. The CDR3 DNA reads TGTGCCAGCAGCGCCGGGACTAGCCTCAGCACAGATACGCAGTATTTT.

This clonotype occurred many times. The rearrangement joins TRBV20-1 to TRBJ1-2; 10 bases align to TRBD1. Germline V lookup: CDR1 DFQATT, CDR2 SNEGSKA (reference sequence). After removal of 6 bases from V and 8 bases from J, the junction contained 9 bases not matched to a gene. The CDR3 extends over 13 amino acids. CDR3: CSAERDRGWGYTF. The CDR3 DNA is TGCAGTGCGGAAAGGGACAGGGGATGGGGCTACACCTTC.

In the case of this clonotype: A much larger clone sits a single nucleotide away, making a read error possible. The gene calls are TRBV7-9 and TRBJ2-3; 7 bases fit TRBD2. J gave up 0 bases and V 5 bases, and 8 bases lay outside the gene matches. This CDR3 contains 16 residues. Germline V gene lookup returns CDR1 SEHNR and CDR2 FQNEAQ (reference sequence). The chain's CDR3 is CASSIMLAASTDTQYF. CDR3 in DNA: TGTGCCAGCAGCATCATGCTAGCGGCCAGCACAGATACGCAGTATTTT. Drawing the rest from reference TRBV7-9 and TRBJ2-3, the complete variable domain is DTGVSQNPRHKITKRGQNVTFRCDPISEHNRLYWYRQTLGQGPEFLTYFQNEAQLEKSRLLSDRFSAERPKGSFSTLEIQRTEQGDSAMYLCASSIMLAASTDTQYFGPGTRLTVL.

Many counts were recorded for this clonotype. The chain is built from TRBV6-1 and TRBJ2-7; 9 bases agree with TRBD2. V gave up 0 bases and J gave up 6 bases; unmatched junction bases: 9. The length of the CDR3 is 16 residues. Germline V lookup: CDR1 MNHNS, CDR2 SASEGT. DNA of the CDR3: TGTGCCAGCAGTGAAGCGCGGGCTAGCGGGAAGATCGAGCAGTACTTC. This encodes CASSEARASGKIEQYF.

This clonotype was picked up many times. The CDR3 DNA sequence: TGTGCCAGCAGTTTTGGGCCCCGGGGGGAGCATTTT. It is translated as CASSFGPRGEHF. This chain connects TRBV28 to TRBJ1-5; a weak D match, TRBD1 (5 bases). The germline V gene encodes CDR1 MDHEN and CDR2 SYDVKM. The CDR3 covers 12 residues. Trimming removed 3 bases at V and 14 bases at J, with 14 bases between.

This clonotype was recorded many times. The chain is built from TRBV20-1 and TRBJ2-1; TRBD2 is a possible D gene (6 bases). In germline, CDR1 is DFQATT, CDR2 SNEGSKA (reference sequence). The CDR3 spans 15 residues. The V end was cut by 1 base, the J end by 1 base, with 11 bases between. CDR3 in amino acids: CSARGQGGSYNEQFF. The DNA for the CDR3 is TGCAGTGCTAGAGGGCAAGGAGGGTCCTACAATGAGCAGTTCTTC.

Many counts were recorded for this clonotype. The J gene is TRBJ1-1, the V gene TRBV2, with D perhaps matching TRBD1 (6 bases). The CDR3 has 16 amino acids. Trimming removed 7 bases at V and 6 bases at J, with 24 bases between. Germline loops: CDR1 SNHLY, CDR2 FYNNEI. CDR3 loop: CASTEGFGGTRAEAFF. The DNA of the CDR3 is TGTGCCAGCACCGAAGGGTTCGGGGGGACAAGGGCTGAAGCTTTCTTT.

In its sample, this clonotype was seen many times. This chain links TRBV6-5 with TRBJ2-5, with 8 bases matching TRBD1. Germline CDR1 is MNHEY and CDR2 is SVGAGI. The junction had 7 bases not matched to a gene; V was cut back by 0 bases and J by 1 base. The CDR3 has 17 amino acids. For the CDR3, the DNA is TGTGCCAGCAGTTACTCAAGGACAGGGACGTTCCAAGAGACCCAGTACTTC. It encodes CASSYSRTGTFQETQYF.

This clonotype has at least ten counts. This sequence joins TRBV19 and TRBJ1-5; perhaps TRBD1 as D (5 bases). V was clipped by 7 bases and J by 3 bases, with 16 bases between them. Germline V lookup: CDR1 LNHDA, CDR2 SQIVND (reference sequence). This CDR3 spans 15 amino acids. The CDR3 DNA follows: TGTGCCAGTACCTGGGACGAAAGCAACAATCAGCCCCAGCATTTT. Translated, it gives CASTWDESNNQPQHF.

Of note for this clonotype: With a much larger clone just one base away, this may be a read error. The chain combines TRBV20-1 with TRBJ2-5; TRBD1 aligns across 10 bases. In germline, CDR1 is DFQATT, CDR2 SNEGSKA (reference sequence). The CDR3 loop spans 15 amino acids. CDR3 in DNA: TGCAGTGCCAATGACCGGGACAGGGGTTCGGAGACCCTGTACTTC. The encoded protein is CSANDRDRGSETLYF.

This clonotype has just a few counts. A single base separates this from a much larger clone, so it may be a read error. The chain is built from TRBV2 and TRBJ2-1; 8 nucleotides agree with TRBD2. The germline V gene encodes CDR1 SNHLY and CDR2 FYNNEI. With V trimmed by 6 bases and J by 0 bases, 1 base remained unmatched. The CDR3 is 14 residues long. As DNA, the CDR3 is TGTGCCAGCAGCGGGACTAGCTCCTACAATGAGCAGTTCTTC. Protein: CASSGTSSYNEQFF.

This clonotype was found a few times. The chain uses TRBV4-1 and TRBJ2-3; TRBD2 agrees at 7 bases. The V gene end was trimmed by 2 bases and the J gene end by 5 bases; junction bases not matched to a gene: 10. CDR3 length: 16 residues. Germline V gene data show CDR1 as MGHRA and CDR2 as YSYEKL. As DNA, the CDR3 is TGCGCCAGCAGCCAAAGGGAGGGCGGGGGTGAAGATACGCAGTATTTT. This encodes CASSQREGGGEDTQYF.

The J gene is TRBJ1-1, the V gene TRBV6-2 or TRBV6-3; D may be TRBD1 (5 bases). Deletions cut 4 bases from V and 0 bases from J, with 12 bases between. The CDR3 consists of 15 residues. In germline, CDR1 is MNHEY, CDR2 SVGEGT. The CDR3 DNA follows: TGTGCCAGCAGTTCCGTAGACAGAATGAACACTGAAGCTTTCTTT. Residues: CASSSVDRMNTEAFF.

Only a few counts were recorded for this clonotype. The chain employs TRBV7-3 and TRBJ2-1; the D is unclear. The CDR3 is made up of 13 amino acids. Deletions cut 3 bases from V and 10 bases from J, with 13 bases between. The germline V gene encodes CDR1 SGHTA and CDR2 FQGTGA. The CDR3 nucleotides are TGTGCCAGCAGCTTTTCTGGTGGTGGGGAGCAGTTCTTC. Protein: CASSFSGGGEQFF.

This chain connects TRBV20-1 to TRBJ1-6; no reliable D call. Germline V CDR1 and CDR2: DFQATT, SNEGSKA (reference sequence). The CDR3 runs 16 residues. Trimming shortened V by 0 bases and J by 9 bases, and 18 bases separated the two germline ends. The CDR3 is CSARDRTAGFGSPLHF. In DNA, the CDR3 is TGCAGTGCTAGAGATCGAACAGCCGGTTTCGGTTCACCCCTCCACTTT.

This clonotype was seen only a few times. This chain connects TRBV4-1 to TRBJ1-1; 7 bases align to TRBD1. The trim removed 5 bases at V and 1 base at J, leaving 10 bases unmatched. This CDR3 has 16 amino acids. CDR1 is MGHRA, CDR2 YSYEKL, per germline. The DNA of the CDR3 is TGCGCCAGCAGCTGGGACAGCGCCAATCGGAACACTGAAGCTTTCTTT. The encoded protein is CASSWDSANRNTEAFF.